Listed here are 20 T cell receptor delta chains from one sample, sequenced in a study of DNA immune sequencing with unique molecular identifiers. All 8 TRDV and 4 TRDJ genes were targeted in 32-plex amplification of genomic DNA. The library had 12-nucleotide UMIs introduced over roughly 3 barcoding cycles, then a second adapter PCR. TCRdb called clones anew from the multiplex PCR reads with CATT. This sample carries about 360 delta-chain clones, less than 40% of them seen once, and the ten largest clones take around 70%. The sequenced sample was buffy coat blood. Receptors were obtained from a human donor in good health.

This clone has a handful of counts. This may be a read error, as it is one base from a much larger clone. The rearrangement uses TRDV2 and TRDJ1; possible D gene TRDD3, 6 bases. Germline V lookup: CDR1 GEAIGNYY, CDR2 EKD. Trimming removed 3 bases at V and 0 bases at J, with 22 bases between. The CDR3 runs 18 residues. CDR3 nucleotide sequence: TGTGCCTGTGACCCTGTACTTGGGGGCCGTTCCGACACCGATAAACTCATCTTT. Amino acids: CACDPVLGGRSDTDKLIF.

There are a few counts of this clone. The likely explanation is a read error, given a far larger clone one base away. The chain joins TRDV2 to TRDJ1; 7 nucleotides align to TRDD3. CDR3 length: 18 amino acids. CDR1 is GEAIGNYY, CDR2 EKD, per germline. Trimming cost V 1 base and J 0 bases; bases outside gene matches: 13. In DNA form, the CDR3 reads TGTGCCTGTGACACTTTACTGGGGAATCTCGACAACACCGATAAACTCATCTTT. Translation: CACDTLLGNLDNTDKLIF.

This clone turned up a few times. This sequence is one base from a far larger clone and is likely a read error. The same CDR3 arises from other DNA sequences in this sample as well. The chain recombines TRDV1 with TRDJ1; the match to TRDD3 covers 9 bases. The CDR3 covers 24 residues. Germline values: CDR1 TSWWSYY, CDR2 QGS. The CDR3 coding sequence is TGCGCTCTTGGGGTGTCCCCCCTTGGCCCTGGGGATACGAGTACCCCTCCGTACACCGATAAACTCATCTTT. Translating gives CALGVSPLGPGDTSTPPYTDKLIF.

For this clone: This likely reflects a read error, since a far larger clone is one base away. The chain joins TRDV2 to TRDJ1; TRDD3 agrees at 8 bases. Germline V lookup: CDR1 GEAIGNYY, CDR2 EKD. With 0 bases clipped from V and 0 bases from J, the junction kept 14 bases outside the gene matches. The CDR3 is 19 amino acids. CDR3 bases: TGTGCCTGTGACACCAGAGGTAACTGGGGGTTACCTTACACCGATAAACTCATCTTT. Protein sequence: CACDTRGNWGLPYTDKLIF.

A word on this clone: A far bigger clonotype differs at one base, so this is likely a read error. This chain uses TRDV1 with TRDJ4, with D possibly matching TRDD3 (7 bases). The CDR3 covers 21 residues. The germline V gene encodes CDR1 TSWWSYY and CDR2 QGS. V dropped 3 bases and J dropped 1 base, with 33 bases sitting between them. The CDR3 region has the DNA TGTGCTCTTGGGGAGGCGATGCGTTCTTTCCTAAAGTACTGGGGAGGCAGACCCCTGATCTTT. Translation: CALGEAMRSFLKYWGGRPLIF.

As concerns this clone: It is likely a read error: a sequence one base away is far more abundant. This sample includes further DNA sequences coding for the same CDR3. The V gene is TRDV1, the J gene TRDJ1; 13 bases are a match to TRDD3. CDR1 is TSWWSYY, CDR2 QGS, per germline. CDR3 length equals 26 residues. With 6 bases clipped from V and 4 bases from J, the junction kept 38 bases outside the gene matches. CDR3 sequence: CALGESAPYHPPHWGIRGIPLDKLIF. CDR3 nucleotide sequence: TGTGCTCTTGGAGAATCGGCCCCCTACCACCCCCCTCACTGGGGGATACGCGGCATACCTCTCGATAAACTCATCTTT.

This clone showed up just a few times. This sequence joins TRDV2 and TRDJ1, with TRDD3 matching over 12 bases. Germline lookup yields CDR1 GEAIGNYY and CDR2 EKD. V was pared by 0 bases and J by 4 bases, with 2 bases of the junction left unmatched. This CDR3 contains 15 residues. The DNA of the CDR3 is TGTGCCTGTGACACCCTGGGGGATACGAGCGATAAACTCATCTTT. Protein sequence: CACDTLGDTSDKLIF.

Worth noting for this clone: TCRdb lists the protein of a much larger clone for this DNA, which differs at residue 9, so this is likely a read error; the protein given here is translated from the DNA itself. V usage is TRDV1 and J usage is TRDJ1; 13 bases agree with TRDD3. Per the germline V gene, CDR1 is TSWWSYY and CDR2 is QGS. The CDR3 is 26 amino acids. The V and J ends lost 2 bases and 4 bases, in that order; junction bases with no gene match: 34. The DNA of the CDR3 is TGTGCTCTTGGGGAATCGGCCCCCTTCCACCCCCCTCACTGGGGGATACGCGGCATACCTCTCGATAAACTCATCTTT. Translating it yields CALGESAPFHPPHWGIRGIPLDKLIF.

On this clone: This likely came from a read error, as a far larger clone is one base away. This CDR3 is also generated by other DNA sequences in the sample. The chain links TRDV1 to TRDJ1; 13 bases align to TRDD3. Germline V CDR1 and CDR2: TSWWSYY, QGS. This CDR3 spans 26 amino acids. The trim removed 2 bases at V and 4 bases at J, leaving 34 bases unmatched. The CDR3 spells CALGESAPYHPPHWGIRGIPLDKLIF. CDR3 sequence (DNA): TGTGCTCTTGGGGAATCGGCCCCCTACCACCCCCCTCACTGGGGGATACGCGGTATACCTCTCGATAAACTCATCTTT.

This clone is a singleton in its sample. A single base is all that separates this from a far larger clone, so a read error is likely. This rearrangement joins TRDV1 to TRDJ1; TRDD2 matches at 8 bases. The CDR3 totals 30 residues. Per germline, CDR1 TSWWSYY and CDR2 QGS. The CDR3 here is CALGEQGPSPSYPWKGYWGFTPTYTEKLIF. The CDR3 nucleotides read TGTGCTCTTGGGGAACAAGGGCCCTCGCCTTCCTATCCGTGGAAGGGCTATTGGGGGTTCACGCCCACATACACCGAAAAACTCATCTTT.

Turning to this clone: A far larger clone is one nucleotide away, so this likely arose from a read error. Other DNA sequences from this sample encode an identical CDR3 as well. This sequence joins TRDV1 and TRDJ4; D possibly corresponds to TRDD3 (7 bases). CDR1 TSWWSYY and CDR2 QGS come from the germline V gene. This CDR3 spans 21 amino acids. The CDR3 DNA reads TGTGCCCTTGGGGAGGCGAGGCGTTCTTTCCTAAAGTACTGGGGAGGCAGACCCCTGATCTTT. Translation gives CALGEARRSFLKYWGGRPLIF.

This clone occurred once. This likely traces to a read error, being one base from a far larger clone. The V call is TRDV1, the J call TRDJ1; D remains ambiguous. This CDR3 contains 22 residues. Germline V CDR1 and CDR2: TSWWSYY, QGS. The CDR3: CALREHGLTTLIYSPNTDKLIF. DNA of the CDR3: TGTGCTCTTAGGGAACATGGCCTAACTACCCTGATCTACTCCCCTAACACCGATAAACTCATCTTT.

This clone counts as large. The chain recombines TRDV2 with TRDJ1; D call uncertain. The germline CDR1 and CDR2 sequences are GEAIGNYY and EKD. The CDR3 is made up of 16 amino acids. V was pared by 3 bases and J by 3 bases, with 19 bases between. The CDR3 is CACDPLIRGTSDKLIF. The DNA for the CDR3 is TGTGCCTGTGACCCCCTCATCCGGGGCACGTCCGATAAACTCATCTTT.

This clone was found once. A clone one base away is much larger, so this may be a read error. The chain joins TRDV2 to TRDJ1, with TRDD3 identical over 8 bases. Germline V lookup: CDR1 GEAIGNYY, CDR2 EKD. The CDR3 is 19 amino acids. V was clipped by 1 base and J by 0 bases; unmatched bases: 15. CDR3 coding DNA: TGTGCCTGTGACACATTACTGGGGGGTACGCAGGCGTACACCGATAAACTCATCTTT. Translation gives CACDTLLGGTQAYTDKLIF.

In its sample, this clone is medium-sized. Other DNA sequences in this specimen translate into the identical CDR3. V usage is TRAV29/DV5 and J usage is TRDJ1; 8 bases align to TRDD3. V gave up 4 bases and J gave up 0 bases; unmatched junction bases: 17. The CDR3 runs to 18 residues. Looked up from germline, CDR1 is NSMFDY and CDR2 is ISSIKDK. CDR3 amino acids: CAAPYLSILGVYTDKLIF. DNA of the CDR3: TGTGCAGCACCTTATTTGAGTATACTGGGGGTTTACACCGATAAACTCATCTTT.

This clone has just one count. A far larger clone is off by one base, so a read error is likely. The rearrangement joins TRDV1 to TRDJ4, with a weak D call TRDD3 (7 bases). The V gene lost 3 bases and the J gene lost 1 base, with 33 bases spanning the gap. CDR3 length: 21 amino acids. From germline, CDR1 is TSWWSYY and CDR2 QGS. The CDR3 DNA reads TGTGCTCTTGGGGAGGCGAGTCGTTCTTTCCTAAAGTACTGGGGAGGCAGACCCCTGATCTTT. The encoded protein is CALGEASRSFLKYWGGRPLIF.

Judged by abundance, this clone is medium-sized (0.01 to 0.1%). This chain joins TRDV2 and TRDJ3, with 12 bases fitting TRDD3. Germline CDR1 GEAIGNYY, CDR2 EKD. The CDR3 spans 19 residues. The junction had 5 bases not matched to a gene; V was cut back by 1 base and J by 2 bases. The CDR3 is CACDTLLGDTPWDTRQMFF. CDR3 sequence (DNA): TGTGCCTGTGACACGCTTCTGGGGGATACGCCCTGGGACACCCGACAGATGTTTTTC.

A remark on this clone: A single base separates this from a much larger clone, so it may be a read error. Other DNA sequences within the sample encode an identical CDR3. V gene TRDV2 combines with J gene TRDJ1; 9 bases align to TRDD3. Germline lookup yields CDR1 GEAIGNYY and CDR2 EKD. The CDR3 loop spans 17 amino acids. CDR3 DNA sequence: TGTGCCTGTGATCCGTTATCTGGGGGATCGGGGACCGATAAACTCATATTT. Residues: CACDPLSGGSGTDKLIF.

This clone counts as large. The chain is built from TRDV2 and TRDJ1; TRDD3 agrees at 8 bases. Germline V lookup: CDR1 GEAIGNYY, CDR2 EKD. The junction had 26 bases not matched to a gene; V was cut back by 0 bases and J by 0 bases. This CDR3 spans 23 amino acids. CDR3 region: CACDTVNLGIPICPSTHTDKLIF. Here the CDR3 DNA reads TGTGCCTGTGACACCGTAAATCTGGGGATACCGATTTGCCCCTCCACCCACACCGATAAACTCATCTTT.

The count of this clone is one. This may arise from a read error, as a much more abundant clone is one base away. Other DNA sequences in the sample encode the same CDR3. The chain has TRAV29/DV5 and TRDJ1, with 8 bases identical to TRDD3. The CDR3 is 18 residues long. The J segment lost 2 bases and the V segment lost 4 bases, leaving 19 bases of the junction unmatched. Germline-derived CDR1 and CDR2 are NSMFDY and ISSIKDK. The CDR3 DNA is TGTGCAGCACCTTATTTGAGTATACTGGGGGTTTATACCGATAAACTCATCTTT. This gives the protein CAAPYLSILGVYTDKLIF.